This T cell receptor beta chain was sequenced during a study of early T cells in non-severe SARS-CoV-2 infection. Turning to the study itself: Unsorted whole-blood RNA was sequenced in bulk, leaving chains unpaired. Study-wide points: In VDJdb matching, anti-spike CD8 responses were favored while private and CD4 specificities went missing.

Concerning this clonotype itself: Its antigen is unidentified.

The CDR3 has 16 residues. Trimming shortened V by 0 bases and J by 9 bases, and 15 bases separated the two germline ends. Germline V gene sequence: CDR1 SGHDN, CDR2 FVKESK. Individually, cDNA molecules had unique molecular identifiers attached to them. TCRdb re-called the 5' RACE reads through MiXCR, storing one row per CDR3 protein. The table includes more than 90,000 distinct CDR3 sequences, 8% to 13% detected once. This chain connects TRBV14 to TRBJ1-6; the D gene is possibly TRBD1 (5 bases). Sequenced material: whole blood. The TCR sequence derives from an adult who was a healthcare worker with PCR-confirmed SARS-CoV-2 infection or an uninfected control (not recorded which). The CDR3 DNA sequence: TGTGCCAGCAGCCAAGAAGGAGGGGTCGGCCTTTCACCCCTCCACTTT. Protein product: CASSQEGGVGLSPLHF.